This is a list of T cell receptor beta chains from one sample in a study of CD8+CD57+ T cells in acquired aplastic anemia. TCRdb used MiXCR to reprocess the reads, holding one entry per CDR3 protein. The sample has tens of thousands of distinct CDR3 sequences, about 45% seen once; the top ten hold 65% to 80%. Sequencing was carried out using sorted CD4+, CD8+, or CD8+CD57+ T cells (not recorded which) from PBMCs. These receptors were taken from a human donor in good health, serving as a control. Each CDR3 is given with its conserved first and last residue.

V gene	CDR3 length	J gene	CDR3 protein
TRBV25-1	14	TRBJ2-3	CASRDSSSTDTQYF
TRBV29-1	16	TRBJ2-1	CSVEGPGTRSYNEQFF
TRBV9	15	TRBJ2-1	CASSLGQTSSHEQFF
TRBV15	13	TRBJ1-1	CATSRDLQGEAFF
TRBV25-1	12	TRBJ2-5	CASRDPKETQYF
TRBV5-1	15	TRBJ2-7	CASSLGTGEIYEQYF
TRBV7-6	13	TRBJ2-7	CAPGQGKPYEQYF
TRBV30	13	TRBJ2-7	CAWVDRSSYEQYF
TRBV29-1	13	TRBJ2-3	CSVEHNQKDTQYF
TRBV5-1	15	TRBJ2-3	CASSSIQDNTDTQYF
TRBV24-1	15	TRBJ1-1	CATSDRTGVGTEAFF
TRBV12-5	17	TRBJ2-7	CASGLVIMAGGQSEQYF
TRBV25-1	15	TRBJ2-1	CASSGGASSYNEQFF
TRBV2	13	TRBJ2-7	CASSVPGGYEQYF
TRBV7-6	14	TRBJ2-5	CASSQGVEEETQYF
TRBV13	14	TRBJ1-2	CASSFDGTIYGYTF
TRBV24-1	13	TRBJ2-5	CASTGTSRETQYF
TRBV6-4	16	TRBJ2-1	CASSDSPGSWYNEQFF
TRBV7-3	16	TRBJ2-1	CASSPSGGTRYNEQFF
TRBV6-5	14	TRBJ1-1	CASSSRGRNTEAFF
TRBV10-3	15	TRBJ1-2	CAISEGEGSSWGYTF
TRBV19	15	TRBJ1-6	CASSNLGGLGSPLHF
TRBV4-1	15	TRBJ2-7	CASSQGGTGLSEQYF
TRBV7-8	16	TRBJ2-2	CASSLARIRGTGELFF
TRBV25-1	16	TRBJ2-3	CASSEGGGGGTDTQYF
TRBV9	14	TRBJ1-1	CASSAYTRETEAFF
TRBV5-1	15	TRBJ1-6	CASSFTQGINSPLHF
TRBV2	14	TRBJ1-1	CASSALNGNTEAFF
TRBV4-1	15	TRBJ2-7	CASSPYSGGPYEQYF
TRBV5-1	11	TRBJ1-1	CASISGTEAFF
TRBV5-5	14	TRBJ1-2	CASSLVGQNYGYTF
TRBV29-1	13	TRBJ2-7	CSVAGSSSYEQYF
TRBV15	14	TRBJ1-3	CATSAGDSGNTIYF
TRBV19	15	TRBJ1-3	CASSIGDRPGNTIYF
TRBV25-1	11	TRBJ2-1	CASGPYNEQFF
TRBV19	15	TRBJ2-7	CACSGNSLTHYEQYF
TRBV2	12	TRBJ2-7	CASRSQAHEQYF
TRBV9	15	TRBJ2-5	CASSVGGGVQETQYF
TRBV11-1	16	TRBJ2-7	CASSSLGTGVNYEQYF
TRBV10-3	15	TRBJ1-5	CAIRWYPAFNQPQHF
TRBV9	15	TRBJ1-4	CASSVGAATNEKLFF
TRBV24-1	14	TRBJ1-5	CATSEGQGNQPQHF
TRBV24-1	15	TRBJ1-5	CATSDPGRGSQPQHF
TRBV7-2	15	TRBJ2-5	CASSLTLRVDTAQYF
TRBV6-1	17	TRBJ2-1	CASTDTTSGNAYNEQFF
TRBV7-9	15	TRBJ2-1	CASSLAGGMRNEQFF
TRBV27	14	TRBJ2-5	CASSSTPTDLTQYF
TRBV2	14	TRBJ2-1	CASRSGQGGDEQFF
TRBV5-1	15	TRBJ1-2	CASSPTTGLNYGYTF
TRBV19	12	TRBJ1-2	CASSISDYGYTF
TRBV2	15	TRBJ2-7	CASRRSGTASYEQYF
TRBV10-3	13	TRBJ1-6	CATRTGGNSPLHF
TRBV9	14	TRBJ2-7	CASREGQDLYEQYF
TRBV6-5	11	TRBJ1-2	CASSSVYGYTF
TRBV5-1	15	TRBJ2-1	CASRAGTGGGNEQFF